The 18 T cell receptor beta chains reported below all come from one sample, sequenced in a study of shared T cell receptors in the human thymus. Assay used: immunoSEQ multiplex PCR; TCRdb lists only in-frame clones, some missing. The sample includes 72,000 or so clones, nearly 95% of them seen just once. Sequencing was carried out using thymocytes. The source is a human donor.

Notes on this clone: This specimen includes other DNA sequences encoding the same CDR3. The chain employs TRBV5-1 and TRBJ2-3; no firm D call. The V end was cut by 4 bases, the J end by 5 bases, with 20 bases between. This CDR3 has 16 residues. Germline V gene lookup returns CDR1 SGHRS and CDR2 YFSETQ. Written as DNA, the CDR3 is TGCGCCAGCAGCCGAACCTCGACTGTCTGTAGAGATACGCAGTATTTT. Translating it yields CASSRTSTVCRDTQYF.

The CDR3 DNA sequence: TGTGCCAGCAGCCCCCGAGGAACTACCTACGAGCAGTACTTC. It is translated as CASSPRGTTYEQYF. This chain connects TRBV7-9 to TRBJ2-7; D is undetermined. CDR1 is SEHNR, CDR2 FQNEAQ, per germline (reference sequence). This CDR3 comprises 14 residues. V lost 5 bases and J 2 bases, leaving 13 bases between the germline ends.

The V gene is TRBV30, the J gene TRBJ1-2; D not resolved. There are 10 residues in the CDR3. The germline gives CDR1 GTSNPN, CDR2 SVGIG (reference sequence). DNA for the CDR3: TGTGTGTACCGAGGGAATGGCTACACCTTC. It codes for CVYRGNGYTF.

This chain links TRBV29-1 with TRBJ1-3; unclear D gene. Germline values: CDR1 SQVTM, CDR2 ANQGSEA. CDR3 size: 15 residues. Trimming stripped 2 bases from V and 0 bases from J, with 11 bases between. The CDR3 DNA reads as TGCAGCGTTGAACAGGAAGTAGGCTCTGGAAACACCATATATTTT. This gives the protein CSVEQEVGSGNTIYF.

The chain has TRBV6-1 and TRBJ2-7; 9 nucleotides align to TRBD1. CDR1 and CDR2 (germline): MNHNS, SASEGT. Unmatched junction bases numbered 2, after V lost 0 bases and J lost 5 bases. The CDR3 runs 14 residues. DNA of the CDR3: TGTGCCAGCAGTGAAGCGGGACAGGGACACGAGCAGTACTTC. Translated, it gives CASSEAGQGHEQYF.

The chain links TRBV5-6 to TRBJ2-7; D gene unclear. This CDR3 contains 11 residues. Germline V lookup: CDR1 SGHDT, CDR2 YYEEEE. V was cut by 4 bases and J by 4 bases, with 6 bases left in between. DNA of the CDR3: TGTGCCAGCAGCCGAACTTACGAGCAGTACTTC. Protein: CASSRTYEQYF.

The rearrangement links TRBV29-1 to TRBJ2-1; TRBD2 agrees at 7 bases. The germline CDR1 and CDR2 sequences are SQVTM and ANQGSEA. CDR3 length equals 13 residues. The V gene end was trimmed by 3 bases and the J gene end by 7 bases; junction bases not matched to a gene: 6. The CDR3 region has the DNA TGCAGCGTTGATAGACTAGCACAAAATGAGCAGTTCTTC. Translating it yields CSVDRLAQNEQFF.

The CDR3 DNA is TGTGCCAGCAGCTTACCGGACAGGCAGTTCACCTACGAGCAGTACTTC. Its translation: CASSLPDRQFTYEQYF. The V and J genes are TRBV7-4 and TRBJ2-5; TRBD1 matches 7 bases. The end of the DNA is better explained by TRBJ2-7, so the J call may be wrong. The germline CDR1 and CDR2 sequences are SGHVT and SQSDAQ. This CDR3 has 16 amino acids.

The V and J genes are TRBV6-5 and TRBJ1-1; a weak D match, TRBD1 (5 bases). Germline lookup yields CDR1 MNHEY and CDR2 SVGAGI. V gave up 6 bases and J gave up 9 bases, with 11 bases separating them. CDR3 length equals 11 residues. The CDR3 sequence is CASRKGFQAFF. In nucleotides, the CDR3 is TGTGCCAGCAGGAAGGGGTTCCAAGCTTTCTTT.

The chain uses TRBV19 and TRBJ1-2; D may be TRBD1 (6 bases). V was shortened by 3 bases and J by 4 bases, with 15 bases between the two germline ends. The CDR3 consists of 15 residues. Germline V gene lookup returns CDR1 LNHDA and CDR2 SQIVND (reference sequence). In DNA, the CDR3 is TGTGCCAGTAGTATCATCACAGGGAGTTCCTATGGCTACACCTTC. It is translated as CASSIITGSSYGYTF.

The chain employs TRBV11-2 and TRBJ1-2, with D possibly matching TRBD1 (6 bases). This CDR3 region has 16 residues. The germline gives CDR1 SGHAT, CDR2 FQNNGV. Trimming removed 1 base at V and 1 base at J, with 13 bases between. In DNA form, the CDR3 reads TGTGCCAGCAGCTTAGGAATCGGACAGATTAACTATGGCTACACCTTC. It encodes CASSLGIGQINYGYTF. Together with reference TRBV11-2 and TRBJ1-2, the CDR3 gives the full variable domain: EAGVAQSPRYKIIEKRQSVAFWCNPISGHATLYWYQQILGQGPKLLIQFQNNGVVDDSQLPKDRFSAERLKGVDSTLKIQPAKLEDSAVYLCASSLGIGQINYGYTFGSGTRLTVV.

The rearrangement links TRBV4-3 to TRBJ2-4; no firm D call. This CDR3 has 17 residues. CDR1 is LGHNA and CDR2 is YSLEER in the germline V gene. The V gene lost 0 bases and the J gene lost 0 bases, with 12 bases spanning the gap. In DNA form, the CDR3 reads TGCGCCAGCAGCCAAGATTGGATAGGTCAAGCCAAAAACATTCAGTACTTC. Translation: CASSQDWIGQAKNIQYF.

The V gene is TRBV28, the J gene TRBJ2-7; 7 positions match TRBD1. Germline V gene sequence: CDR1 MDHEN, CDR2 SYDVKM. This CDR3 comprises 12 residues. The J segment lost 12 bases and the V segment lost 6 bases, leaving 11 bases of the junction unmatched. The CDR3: CASSQHRDSAYF. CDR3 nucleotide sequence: TGTGCCAGCAGCCAACACCGGGACAGCGCGTACTTC.

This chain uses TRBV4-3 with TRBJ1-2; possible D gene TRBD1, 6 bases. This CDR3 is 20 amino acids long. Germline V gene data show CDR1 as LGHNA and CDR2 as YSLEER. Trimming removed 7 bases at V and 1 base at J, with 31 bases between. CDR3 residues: CASTKREAGVFGDLNYGYTF. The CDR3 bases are TGCGCCAGCACAAAAAGGGAGGCAGGGGTATTCGGGGACCTTAACTATGGCTACACCTTC.

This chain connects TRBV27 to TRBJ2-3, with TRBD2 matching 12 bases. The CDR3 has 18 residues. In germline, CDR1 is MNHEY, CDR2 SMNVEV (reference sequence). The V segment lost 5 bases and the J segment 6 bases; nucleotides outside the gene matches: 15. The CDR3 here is CASSLSHRLAGDGDTQYF. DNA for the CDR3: TGTGCCAGCAGTCTCTCCCACCGACTAGCGGGGGACGGTGATACGCAGTATTTT.

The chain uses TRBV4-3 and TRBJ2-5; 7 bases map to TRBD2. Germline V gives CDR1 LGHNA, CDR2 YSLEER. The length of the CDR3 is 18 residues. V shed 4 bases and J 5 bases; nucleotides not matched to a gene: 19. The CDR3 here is CASSRDLAAGDYWETQYF. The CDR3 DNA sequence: TGCGCCAGCAGCCGCGACCTGGCTGCGGGAGATTATTGGGAGACCCAGTACTTC.

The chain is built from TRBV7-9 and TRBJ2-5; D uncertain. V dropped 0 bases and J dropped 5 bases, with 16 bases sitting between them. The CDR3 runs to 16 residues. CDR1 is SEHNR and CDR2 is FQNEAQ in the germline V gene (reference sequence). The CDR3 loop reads CASSLATFIPQETQYF. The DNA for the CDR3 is TGTGCCAGCAGCTTAGCCACGTTTATCCCCCAGGAGACCCAGTACTTC.

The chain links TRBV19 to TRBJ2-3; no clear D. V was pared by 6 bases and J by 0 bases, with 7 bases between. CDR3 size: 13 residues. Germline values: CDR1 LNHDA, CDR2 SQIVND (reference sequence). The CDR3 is CASRSQSTDTQYF. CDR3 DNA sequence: TGTGCCAGTAGGTCCCAAAGCACAGATACGCAGTATTTT.